This T cell receptor (beta chain) emerged from a study of CXCR3-negative and CXCR3-positive naive CD8 T cells. The libraries of TRB cDNA were constructed through 5' RACE using UMI labels. TCRdb reanalyzed the 5' RACE reads and collapses them to one entry per CDR3 protein, without DNA. The table for this sample gives over 45,000 distinct CDR3 sequences. The CDR3 has 14 amino acids. Germline V gene sequence: CDR1 SNHLY, CDR2 FYNNEI. The gene calls are TRBV2 and TRBJ2-5. What was sequenced was naive CXCR3- CD8+ T cells from blood. This sample's subset: CD45RO-CCR7+CD27+CD95- naive CD8+ T cells lacking CXCR3 (TNR3-). The TCR sequence derives from a human donor in good health. Some clones in this sample may be carry-over from other donors' samples. The CDR3 protein is CANLGSPHKETQYF.